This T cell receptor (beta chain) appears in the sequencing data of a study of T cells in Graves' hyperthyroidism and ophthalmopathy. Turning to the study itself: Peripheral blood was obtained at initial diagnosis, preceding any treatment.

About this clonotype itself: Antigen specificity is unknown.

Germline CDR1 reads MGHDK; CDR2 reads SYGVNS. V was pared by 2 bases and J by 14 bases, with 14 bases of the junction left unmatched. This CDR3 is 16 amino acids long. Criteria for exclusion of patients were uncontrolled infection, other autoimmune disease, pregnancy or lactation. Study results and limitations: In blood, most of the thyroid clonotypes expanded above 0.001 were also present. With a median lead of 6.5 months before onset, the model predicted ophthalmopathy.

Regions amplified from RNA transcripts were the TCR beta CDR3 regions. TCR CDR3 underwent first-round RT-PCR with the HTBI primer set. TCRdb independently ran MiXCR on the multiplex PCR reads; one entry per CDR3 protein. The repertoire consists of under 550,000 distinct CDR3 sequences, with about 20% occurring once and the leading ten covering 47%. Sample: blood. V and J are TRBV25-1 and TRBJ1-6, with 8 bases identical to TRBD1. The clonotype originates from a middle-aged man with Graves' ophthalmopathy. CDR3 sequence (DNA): TGTGCCAGCAGTGAACAGGAGAAGACAGGGGCCCCGACCCTCCACTTT. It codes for CASSEQEKTGAPTLHF.